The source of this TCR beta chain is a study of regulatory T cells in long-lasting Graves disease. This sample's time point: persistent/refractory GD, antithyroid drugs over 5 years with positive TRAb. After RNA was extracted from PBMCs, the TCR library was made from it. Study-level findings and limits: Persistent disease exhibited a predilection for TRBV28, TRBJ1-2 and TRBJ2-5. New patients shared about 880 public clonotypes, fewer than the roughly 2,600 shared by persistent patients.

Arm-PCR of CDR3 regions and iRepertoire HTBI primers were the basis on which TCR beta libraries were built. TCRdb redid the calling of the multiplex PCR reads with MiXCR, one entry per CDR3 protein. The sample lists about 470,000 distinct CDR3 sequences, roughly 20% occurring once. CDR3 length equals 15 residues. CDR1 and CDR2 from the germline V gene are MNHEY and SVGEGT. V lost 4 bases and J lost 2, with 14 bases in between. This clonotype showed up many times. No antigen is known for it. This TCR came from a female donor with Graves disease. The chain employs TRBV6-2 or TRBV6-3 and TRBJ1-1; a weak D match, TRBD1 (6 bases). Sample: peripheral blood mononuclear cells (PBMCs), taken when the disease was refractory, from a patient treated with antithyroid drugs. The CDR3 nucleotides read TGTGCCAGCAGTTCCCATCGGGACATCAACACTGAAGCTTTCTTT. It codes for CASSSHRDINTEAFF.